These T cell receptor beta chains were read from a single sample in a study of blood T cells in healthy people across ages. TCRdb analysed the 5' RACE reads with MiXCR anew, one entry per CDR3 protein. The sample shows around 2 million distinct CDR3 sequences, about 39% of them seen only once. The specimen was blood. The receptors stem from a human donor in good health. The CDR3 runs from the conserved cysteine through the conserved F or W. A D gene is named only where the DNA matches it firmly. Part of the rows lack a size; the others show once, few, many or a class for expanded clones.

J: TRBJ2-3; size: NA; V: TRBV5-6; D: TRBD2; CDR3: CASSLDLAGVHTDTQYF; DNA: TGTGCCAGCAGCTTGGATCTAGCGGGGGTGCACACAGATACGCAGTATTTT
J: TRBJ2-6; size: NA; V: TRBV4-3; D: NA; CDR3: CASSQRRTAVSGANVLTF; DNA: TGCGCCAGCAGCCAACGCCGGACAGCCGTCTCTGGGGCCAACGTCCTGACTTTC
J: TRBJ1-1; size: NA; V: TRBV4-2; D: NA; CDR3: CASSQGIEGPTEAFF; DNA: TGTGCCAGCAGCCAAGGAATCGAGGGTCCCACTGAAGCTTTCTTT
J: TRBJ2-2; size: once; V: TRBV29-1; D: TRBD2; CDR3: CSAGGLAGGELFF; DNA: TGCAGCGCCGGAGGCCTAGCGGGCGGGGAGCTGTTTTTT
J: TRBJ2-1; size: NA; V: TRBV4-1; D: NA; CDR3: CTSTPLGGYEQFF; DNA: TGCACCAGCACGCCCTTAGGAGGTTATGAGCAGTTCTTC
J: TRBJ1-5; size: many; V: TRBV6-6; D: NA; CDR3: CASSYEGNQPQHF; DNA: TGTGCCAGCAGTTACGAAGGCAATCAGCCCCAGCATTTT
J: TRBJ1-2; size: NA; V: TRBV30; D: NA; CDR3: CAWTGGTYGYTF; DNA: TGTGCCTGGACCGGGGGAACCTATGGCTACACCTTC
J: TRBJ1-5; size: NA; V: TRBV28; D: NA; CDR3: CASTWAGGDQPQHF; DNA: TGTGCCAGCACCTGGGCGGGGGGCGATCAGCCCCAGCATTTT
J: TRBJ1-5; size: few; V: TRBV3-1; D: NA; CDR3: CASSLAESAQHF; DNA: TGTGCCAGCAGCCTAGCGGAATCAGCCCAGCATTTT
J: TRBJ1-5; size: once; V: TRBV24-1; D: NA; CDR3: CATSDAGRSNQPQHF; DNA: TGTGCCACCAGTGATGCCGGACGGAGCAATCAGCCCCAGCATTTT
J: TRBJ1-4; size: few; V: TRBV20-1; D: NA; CDR3: CSARDGFQSLNEKLFF; DNA: TGCAGTGCTAGAGATGGTTTTCAGAGCCTTAATGAAAAACTGTTTTTT
J: TRBJ2-3; size: many; V: TRBV29-1; D: TRBD2; CDR3: CSVDGLAGTSTDTQYF; DNA: TGCAGCGTTGACGGACTAGCGGGTACTAGCACAGATACGCAGTATTTT
J: TRBJ1-1; size: NA; V: TRBV20-1; D: NA; CDR3: CSAGSGKGLNEAFF; DNA: TGCAGTGCTGGATCAGGGAAGGGATTAAATGAAGCTTTCTTT
J: TRBJ2-7; size: NA; V: TRBV20-1; D: NA; CDR3: CSAEQSREQYF; DNA: TGCAGTGCCGAACAATCCCGGGAGCAGTACTTC
J: TRBJ2-1; size: NA; V: TRBV3-1; D: NA; CDR3: CASSQEPVNNEQFF; DNA: TGTGCCAGCAGCCAAGAACCGGTGAACAATGAGCAGTTCTTC
J: TRBJ2-3; size: NA; V: TRBV4-1; D: NA; CDR3: CASSQEMRGGLDTQYF; DNA: TGCGCCAGCAGCCAAGAAATGAGGGGGGGGCTAGATACGCAGTATTTT
J: TRBJ1-5; size: NA; V: TRBV6-1; D: TRBD1; CDR3: CASSEAGQVNQPQHF; DNA: TGTGCCAGCAGTGAGGCGGGACAGGTTAATCAGCCCCAGCATTTT
J: TRBJ2-1; size: once; V: TRBV9; D: NA; CDR3: CASSVSGANNPRQFF; DNA: TGTGCCAGCAGCGTCTCGGGAGCAAACAACCCTAGGCAGTTCTTC
J: TRBJ2-7; size: NA; V: TRBV4-2; D: NA; CDR3: CASSQEGRTLYEQYF; DNA: TGTGCCAGCAGCCAAGAAGGACGGACATTATACGAGCAGTACTTC
J: TRBJ2-5; size: NA; V: TRBV6-1; D: TRBD2; CDR3: CASILAGGRETQYF; DNA: TGTGCCAGCATTTTAGCGGGGGGGAGAGAGACCCAGTACTTC
J: TRBJ1-2; size: few; V: TRBV24-1; D: NA; CDR3: CATSDSAGRRGYTF; DNA: TGTGCCACCAGTGATTCAGCTGGACGTAGAGGCTACACCTTC
J: TRBJ2-7; size: few; V: TRBV24-1; D: TRBD1; CDR3: CATSDSLQGVGEQYF; DNA: TGTGCCACCAGTGATTCTCTCCAGGGGGTCGGCGAGCAGTACTTC
J: TRBJ2-1; size: NA; V: TRBV6-1; D: NA; CDR3: CASSEPPNPYNEQFF; DNA: TGTGCCAGCAGTGAGCCTCCGAATCCCTACAATGAGCAGTTCTTC
J: TRBJ2-1; size: few; V: TRBV20-1; D: TRBD2; CDR3: CSANPAAGERNEQFF; DNA: TGCAGTGCCAACCCGGCGGCGGGGGAAAGGAATGAGCAGTTCTTC
J: TRBJ1-2; size: NA; V: TRBV7-2; D: NA; CDR3: CASSLGGGGEYGCTF; DNA: TGTGCCAGCAGCTTAGGAGGGGGAGGTGAATATGGCTGCACCTTC
J: TRBJ2-1; size: NA; V: TRBV29-1; D: TRBD2; CDR3: CSGGLVSYNEQFF; DNA: TGCAGTGGCGGACTAGTTTCCTACAATGAGCAGTTCTTC
J: TRBJ2-1; size: few; V: TRBV12-3/TRBV12-4; D: TRBD1; CDR3: CASSLAGQGAYNEQFF; DNA: TGTGCCAGCAGTTTAGCGGGGCAGGGGGCTTACAATGAGCAGTTCTTC
J: TRBJ2-1; size: few; V: TRBV12-3/TRBV12-4; D: TRBD2; CDR3: CASRTSGGAQFF; DNA: TGTGCCAGCAGGACTAGCGGGGGGGCACAGTTCTTC
J: TRBJ1-5; size: NA; V: TRBV4-2; D: NA; CDR3: CASSQVYDQPQHF; DNA: TGTGCCAGCAGCCAAGTTTATGATCAGCCCCAGCATTTT
J: TRBJ1-2; size: few; V: TRBV7-9; D: NA; CDR3: CASSLEVSLGNYGYTF; DNA: TGTGCCAGCAGCTTAGAAGTCAGCTTGGGGAACTATGGCTACACCTTC
J: TRBJ1-2; size: NA; V: TRBV7-2; D: TRBD1; CDR3: CASSAGPGTANYGYTF; DNA: TGTGCCAGCAGCGCCGGACCCGGGACAGCTAACTATGGCTACACCTTC
J: TRBJ2-1; size: few; V: TRBV6-2/TRBV6-3; D: NA; CDR3: CASNSPSWRRRDHRDNEQFF; DNA: TGTGCCAGCAATTCGCCCAGCTGGAGGCGGAGAGACCATAGGGACAATGAGCAGTTCTTC